Shown below are 14 T cell receptor beta chains from a single sample sequenced in a study of cytomegalovirus exposure and HLA in healthy donors. It was with 60 Vbeta and 13 Jbeta primers that the PCR ran. Profiling relied on immunoSEQ multiplex PCR, and the TCRdb table lists in-frame clones only, not all of them. The sample has about 190,000 clones; around 82% are singletons. Material: PBMCs. The source of these receptors is a man younger than 35 in good health and CMV-seronegative.

The chain is built from TRBV19 and TRBJ1-3; D gene uncertain. The V and J ends lost 2 bases and 1 base respectively, with 12 bases between them. The germline V gene encodes CDR1 LNHDA and CDR2 SQIVND (reference sequence). The CDR3 spans 16 residues. CDR3 DNA sequence: TGTGCCAGTAGTATATCGCCCCAGGTGTCTGGAAACACCATATATTTT. Its translation: CASSISPQVSGNTIYF.

The V and J genes are TRBV7-6 and TRBJ2-7; 7 bases map to TRBD1. CDR3 length: 14 residues. Germline lookup yields CDR1 SGHVS and CDR2 FNYEAQ. J lost 5 bases, V lost 2 bases, and 6 bases had no gene match. CDR3 in DNA: TGTGCCAGCAGCTTAAGGGGACAGAACAACGAGCAGTACTTC. Translated: CASSLRGQNNEQYF.

J is TRBJ2-7 and V is TRBV19, with a weak D call TRBD2 (6 bases). This CDR3 comprises 14 residues. Deletions cut 4 bases from V and 0 bases from J, with 10 bases between. Germline values: CDR1 LNHDA, CDR2 SQIVND (reference sequence). CDR3 coding DNA: TGTGCCAGTAGTAGGGACTTCAGCTCCTACGAGCAGTACTTC. It encodes CASSRDFSSYEQYF.

The chain has TRBV6-1 and TRBJ1-5; D is perhaps TRBD1 (6 bases). CDR1 and CDR2 from the germline V gene are MNHNS and SASEGT. V was clipped by 6 bases and J by 0 bases, with 12 bases between them. This CDR3 is built from 15 residues. The CDR3 here is CASRPRDTSNQPQHF. CDR3 in DNA: TGTGCCAGCAGGCCCCGGGACACTAGCAATCAGCCCCAGCATTTT.

The chain joins TRBV15 to TRBJ2-3; 8 nucleotides match TRBD2. The germline V gene encodes CDR1 LNHNV and CDR2 YYDKDF (reference sequence). CDR3 length: 16 residues. The trim removed 1 base at V and 0 bases at J, leaving 3 bases unmatched. The CDR3 DNA sequence: TGTGCCACCAGCAGAGGCGAGCGGGAGAGCACAGATACGCAGTATTTT. Translated: CATSRGERESTDTQYF. Variable domain in full (rest from reference TRBV15 and TRBJ2-3): DAMVIQNPRYQVTQFGKPVTLSCSQTLNHNVMYWYQQKSSQAPKLLFHYYDKDFNNEADTPDNFQSRRPNTSFCFLDIRSPGLGDTAMYLCATSRGERESTDTQYFGPGTRLTVL.

The V gene is TRBV9, the J gene TRBJ2-6; D gene uncertain. The CDR3 consists of 14 residues. Deletions cut 1 base from V and 1 base from J, with 3 bases between. Germline V gene lookup returns CDR1 SGDLS and CDR2 YYNGEE. The CDR3 here is CASSVRSGANVLTF. CDR3 nucleotide sequence: TGTGCCAGCAGCGTACGGTCTGGGGCCAACGTCCTGACTTTC.

The chain uses TRBV6-1 and TRBJ1-2; no clear D gene. The germline CDR1 and CDR2 sequences are MNHNS and SASEGT. V was shortened by 3 bases and J by 2 bases, with 13 bases between the two germline ends. The CDR3 is 15 amino acids. The chain's CDR3 is CASSDRSYSNYGYTF. For the CDR3, the DNA is TGTGCCAGCAGTGATCGGTCCTACTCCAACTATGGCTACACCTTC.

V usage is TRBV14 and J usage is TRBJ1-2; tentative D call: TRBD1 (5 bases). From germline, CDR1 is SGHDN and CDR2 FVKESK. The V end was cut by 5 bases, the J end by 2 bases, with 12 bases between. The CDR3 spans 14 residues. The CDR3 spells CASSWRTGNYGYTF. The CDR3 DNA follows: TGTGCCAGCAGCTGGAGAACAGGCAACTATGGCTACACCTTC. Complete variable domain (other parts from reference TRBV14 and TRBJ1-2): EAGVTQFPSHSVIEKGQTVTLRCDPISGHDNLYWYRRVMGKEIKFLLHFVKESKQDESGMPNNRFLAERTGGTYSTLKVQPAELEDSGVYFCASSWRTGNYGYTFGSGTRLTVV.

This chain joins TRBV27 and TRBJ2-7; the match to TRBD2 covers 8 bases. This CDR3 is built from 15 residues. The germline V gene has CDR1 MNHEY and CDR2 SMNVEV (reference sequence). V was clipped by 6 bases and J by 4 bases; unmatched bases: 11. The CDR3 coding sequence is TGTGCCAGCAGCTGGACGGGAGGGCTCCGGTACGAGCAGTACTTC. Protein sequence: CASSWTGGLRYEQYF.

This CDR3 is CASSSIAGAETQYF. DNA for the CDR3: TGTGCCAGCAGCTCCATAGCGGGAGCGGAGACCCAGTACTTC. The gene calls are TRBV7-2 and TRBJ2-5, with 9 bases that match TRBD2. V dropped 4 bases and J dropped 5; count of bases not matched to a gene: 5. The germline V gene encodes CDR1 SGHTA and CDR2 FQGNSA. The CDR3 sequence is 14 residues long.

This chain links TRBV29-1 with TRBJ1-1; 7 nucleotides align to TRBD1. Germline loops: CDR1 SQVTM, CDR2 ANQGSEA. V was clipped by 4 bases and J by 1 base; unmatched bases: 3. The CDR3 spans 13 residues. The CDR3 is CSVVRTGNTEAFF. CDR3 in DNA: TGCAGCGTTGTAAGGACAGGGAACACTGAAGCTTTCTTT. Filled out from reference TRBV29-1 and TRBJ1-1, the complete variable domain reads SAVISQKPSRDICQRGTSLTIQCQVDSQVTMMFWYRQQPGQSLTLIATANQGSEATYESGFVIDKFPISRPNLTFSTLTVSNMSPEDSSIYLCSVVRTGNTEAFFGQGTRLTVV.

The V and J genes are TRBV29-1 and TRBJ1-1; TRBD1 is a possible D gene (5 bases). CDR1 is SQVTM, CDR2 ANQGSEA, per germline. This CDR3 has 18 residues. Trimming stripped 3 bases from V and 8 bases from J, with 31 bases between. CDR3 loop: CSVDSLMPEGSLGVEAFF. The CDR3 DNA sequence: TGCAGCGTTGACTCTTTGATGCCCGAAGGATCCCTAGGGGTGGAAGCTTTCTTT.

For the CDR3, the DNA is TGTGCCAGCTCACCCAGGACAGGGCAGAACACTGAAGCTTTCTTT. This translates into CASSPRTGQNTEAFF. The chain carries TRBV18 and TRBJ1-1; 8 bases are shared with TRBD1. The CDR3 contains 15 residues. From germline, CDR1 is KGHSH and CDR2 LQKENI. Trimming took 3 bases from V and 1 from J; bases not matched to a gene: 4.

Worth noting for this clone: The junction and the germline gene differ at one end; a read error may be behind it. The rearrangement links TRBV28 to TRBJ1-2; D is possibly TRBD1 (5 bases). Per the germline V gene, CDR1 is MDHEN and CDR2 is SYDVKM. The CDR3 loop spans 15 amino acids. The DNA for the CDR3 is TGTGCCGGCAGTTTATATCACAGGCAAAACTATGGCTACACCTTC. Its translation: CAGSLYHRQNYGYTF.